This T cell receptor (beta chain) was sequenced for a study of post-analysis software for immune sequencing data. Study as a whole: As for disease course, relapsing-remitting, secondary progressive and progressive-relapsing multiple sclerosis were all included. Whole-study results and caveats: Controls showed significantly higher normalized Chao1 diversity than did multiple sclerosis patients. Same-batch preparations were strongly co-clustered by F measure. Roughly 5 TRBV segments, TRBV5-6, TRBV5-1 and TRBV20-1 among them, were found more frequent in patients than controls.

The authors incorporated unique molecular identifiers into the TCR beta cDNA libraries. Yield was roughly 0.5 million cDNA molecules from roughly 0.93 to 9.6 million T cells. TCRdb called the PCR reads again in MiXCR, with one record for every CDR3 protein. The table shows hundreds of thousands of distinct CDR3 sequences, with 25% to 30% occurring only once. This clonotype was seen more than once but under ten times. As yet, its antigen is unknown. V was cut by 6 bases and J by 4 bases, with 15 bases left in between. Germline V gene sequence: CDR1 SGHTA, CDR2 FQGNSA. CDR3 length equals 14 residues. The clonotype comes from a girl between 5 and 17 years old with multiple sclerosis. The genes are TRBV7-2 and TRBJ2-5; D uncertain. Specimen: blood. The CDR3 spells CASRPTRTGETQYF. The CDR3 coding sequence is TGTGCCAGCAGGCCCACCAGGACGGGAGAGACCCAGTACTTC.